This T cell receptor (beta chain) was obtained from a study of response to subunit inactivated influenza vaccine (dated by TCRdb to the late 2010s). For context, the study as a whole: To follow how T cells responded to a trivalent subunit inactivated influenza vaccine, the researchers relied on deep quantitative profiling of the T cell receptor repertoire. Findings and caveats that apply to the study as a whole: The authors suggested that each seasonal influenza vaccination may recruit only a limited number of new T cells.

The CDR3 goes from the cysteine to the phenylalanine over 12 residues. CDR3 DNA is the only sequence kept; it has 36 bases, read in frame from the first base. Sequences KGHSH (CDR1) and LQKENI (CDR2) are obtained from the germline V gene. V is clipped by 1 base and J by 9 bases, and the sequence between their germline boundaries is 7 bases long. Libraries were prepared through RT-PCR. Sequencing was carried out with an Illumina HiSeq 2500. The raw public reads went through TCRdb reprocessing: fastp at Q25, MiXCR clone calling, in-frame beta chains kept. Entries that share a CDR3 protein sequence are merged under the most common genes and DNA. The sample table lists over 750,000 distinct CDR3 sequences, approximately 22% of them with a count of one. 10% of the sample is held by the ten biggest clonotypes. Comment on this clonotype: The antigen it recognizes is unknown. No much larger clone is present one base from it, and per-base qualities are unavailable.

The clonotype originates from a man between 50 and 59 years old who received an inactivated influenza vaccine. Donor details come from another sample of the same person, matched by shared clones. The V gene is TRBV18 and the J gene is TRBJ2-1; confidence is insufficient to name the D gene. The specimen was PBMCs from blood, collected roughly 5 days after vaccination. CDR3 protein: CASSPRYAEQFF. In nucleotides, the sequence is TGTGCCAGCTCACCACGGTATGCTGAGCAGTTCTTC.